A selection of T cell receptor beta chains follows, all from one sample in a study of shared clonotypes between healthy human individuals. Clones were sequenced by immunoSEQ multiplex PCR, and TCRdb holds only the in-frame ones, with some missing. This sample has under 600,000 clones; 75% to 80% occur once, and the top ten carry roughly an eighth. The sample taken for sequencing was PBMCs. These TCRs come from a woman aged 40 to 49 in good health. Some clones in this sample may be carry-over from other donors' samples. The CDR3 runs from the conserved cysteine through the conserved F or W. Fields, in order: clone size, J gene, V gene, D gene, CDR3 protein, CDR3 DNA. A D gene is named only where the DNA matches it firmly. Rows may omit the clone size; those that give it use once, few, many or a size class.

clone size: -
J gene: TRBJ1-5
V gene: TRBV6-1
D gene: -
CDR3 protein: CASSEDRSGQPQHF
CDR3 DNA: TGTGCCAGCAGTGAAGACAGGAGCGGTCAGCCCCAGCATTTT

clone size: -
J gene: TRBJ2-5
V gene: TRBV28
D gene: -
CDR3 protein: CASSSWTRRGQETQYF
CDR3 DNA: TGTGCCAGCAGTTCTTGGACTAGGAGGGGGCAAGAGACCCAGTACTTC

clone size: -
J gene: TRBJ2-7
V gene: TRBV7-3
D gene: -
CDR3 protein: CASSRSGGTVSYEQYF
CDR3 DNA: TGTGCCAGCAGCCGCAGCGGCGGGACAGTCTCCTACGAGCAGTACTTC

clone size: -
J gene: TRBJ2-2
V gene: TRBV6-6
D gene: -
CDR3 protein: CASSSRAANTGELFF
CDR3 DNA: TGTGCCAGCAGTTCCAGAGCGGCAAACACCGGGGAGCTGTTTTTT

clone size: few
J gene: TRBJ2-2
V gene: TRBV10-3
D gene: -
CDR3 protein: CAISQRTNTGELFF
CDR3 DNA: TGTGCCATCAGTCAGCGAACGAACACCGGGGAGCTGTTTTTT

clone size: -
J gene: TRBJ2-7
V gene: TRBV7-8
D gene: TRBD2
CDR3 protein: CASSSSGSYEQYF
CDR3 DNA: TGTGCCAGCAGCTCTAGCGGTAGCTACGAGCAGTACTTC

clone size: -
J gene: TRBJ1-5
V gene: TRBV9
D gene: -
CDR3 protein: CASREGEPQHF
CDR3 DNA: TGTGCCAGCAGGGAGGGAGAGCCCCAGCATTTT

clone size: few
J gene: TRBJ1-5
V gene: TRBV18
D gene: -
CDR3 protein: CASSPGVEQPQHF
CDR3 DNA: TGTGCCAGCTCACCGGGGGTGGAGCAGCCCCAGCATTTT

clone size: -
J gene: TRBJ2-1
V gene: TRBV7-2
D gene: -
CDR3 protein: CASSLDLGGYNEQFF
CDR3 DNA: TGTGCCAGCAGCTTAGATCTAGGGGGGTACAATGAGCAGTTCTTC

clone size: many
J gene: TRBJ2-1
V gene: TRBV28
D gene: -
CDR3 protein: CASSYGLSSYNEQFF
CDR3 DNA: TGTGCCAGCAGTTACGGCCTTAGCTCCTACAATGAGCAGTTCTTC

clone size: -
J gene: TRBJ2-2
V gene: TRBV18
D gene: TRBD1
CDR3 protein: CASSSGTGGTGELFF
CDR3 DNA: TGTGCCAGCTCGTCCGGGACAGGGGGGACCGGGGAGCTGTTTTTT

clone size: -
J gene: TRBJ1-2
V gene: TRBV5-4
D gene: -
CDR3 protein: CASSANYGYTF
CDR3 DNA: TGTGCCAGCAGCGCAAACTATGGCTACACCTTC

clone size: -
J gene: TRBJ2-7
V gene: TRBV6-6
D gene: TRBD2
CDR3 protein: CASSHSGRTYEQYF
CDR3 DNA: TGTGCCAGCAGTCATAGCGGGAGGACCTACGAGCAGTACTTC

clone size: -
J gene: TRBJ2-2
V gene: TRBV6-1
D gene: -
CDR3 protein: CASNRVPGELFF
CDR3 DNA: TGTGCCAGCAACAGGGTTCCCGGGGAGCTGTTTTTT

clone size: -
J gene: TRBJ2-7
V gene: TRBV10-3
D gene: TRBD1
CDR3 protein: CAISERQGPSYEQYF
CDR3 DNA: TGTGCCATCAGTGAGCGACAGGGGCCCTCCTACGAGCAGTACTTC

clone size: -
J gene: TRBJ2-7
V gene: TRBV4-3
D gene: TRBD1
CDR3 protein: CASSQEVSGQGYEQYF
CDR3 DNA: TGCGCCAGCAGCCAAGAAGTGTCGGGACAGGGTTACGAGCAGTACTTC

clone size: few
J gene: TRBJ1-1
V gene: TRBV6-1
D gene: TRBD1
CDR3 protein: CASRDPDREGEAFF
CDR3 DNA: TGTGCCAGCAGGGACCCAGACAGGGAGGGTGAAGCTTTCTTT

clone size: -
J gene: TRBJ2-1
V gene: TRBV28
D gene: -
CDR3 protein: CASSTDIEQFF
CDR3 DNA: TGTGCCAGCAGTACTGACATTGAGCAGTTCTTC

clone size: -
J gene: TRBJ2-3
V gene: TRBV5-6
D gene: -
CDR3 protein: CASSLDRTDTQYF
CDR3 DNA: TGTGCCAGCAGCTTGGACCGCACAGATACGCAGTATTTT

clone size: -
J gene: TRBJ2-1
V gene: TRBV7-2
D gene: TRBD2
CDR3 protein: CASSKLAVGTYNEQFF
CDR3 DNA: TGTGCCAGCAGTAAACTAGCGGTGGGAACCTACAATGAGCAGTTCTTC

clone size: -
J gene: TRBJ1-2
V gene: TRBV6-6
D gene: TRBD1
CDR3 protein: CASISDGQGSSGYTF
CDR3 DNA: TGTGCCAGCATTTCGGATGGACAGGGAAGTAGTGGCTACACCTTC

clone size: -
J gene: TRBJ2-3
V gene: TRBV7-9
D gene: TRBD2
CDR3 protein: CASSFSPGLAGALDTQYF
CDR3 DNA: TGTGCCAGCAGCTTCTCCCCAGGACTAGCGGGAGCCTTGGATACGCAGTATTTT